This T cell receptor beta chain is from a study of blood T cell repertoires in COVID-19. Repertoires were generated with immunoSEQ multiplex PCR, while TCRdb's copy carries only in-frame clones and drops some. The sample has 60,000 to 70,000 clones, approximately 86% seen once. Germline V CDR1 and CDR2: SGHTA, FQGNSA. V lost 1 base and J 4 bases, leaving 5 bases between the germline ends. The CDR3 spans 14 residues. The receptor was derived from a man between 60 and 70 years old with acute or convalescent COVID-19. The chain carries TRBV7-2 and TRBJ1-6; D is undetermined. What was sequenced was peripheral blood. The CDR3 sequence is CASSLEQYNSPLHF. CDR3 DNA: TGTGCCAGCAGCTTAGAGCAATATAATTCACCCCTCCACTTT.